The entry that follows covers one T cell receptor (beta chain) sequence. Antigen specificity is unknown. This sample is drawn from a study of CD8 T cells in Susac syndrome. Findings of the study overall: Individuals included in the TCR sequencing and HLA analysis were acknowledged by the study to be relatively few in number.

Reverse transcription of about 0.5 to 1 ug RNA used random hexamers. Multiplex immunoSEQ PCR targeted 54 Vbeta and 13 Jbeta TCR beta segments. In TCRdb, the immunoSEQ multiplex PCR reads were re-called with MiXCR into one record per CDR3 protein. The sample has some 140,000 distinct CDR3 sequences, 80% to 85% seen once; the top ten hold 0.45% to 0.6%. Source material: CD8+ T cells from PBMCs. The receptor was derived from a human donor with multiple sclerosis.

CDR3 residues: CSARDSGSNQPQHF. As DNA, the CDR3 is TGCAGTGCTAGAGATTCGGGGAGTAATCAGCCCCAGCATTTT. J is TRBJ1-5 and V is TRBV20-1; D unresolved. This CDR3 is built from 14 residues. The V end was cut by 0 bases, the J end by 4 bases, with 10 bases between. CDR1 is DFQATT and CDR2 is SNEGSKA in the germline V gene (reference sequence).